In its sample, the clone carrying this T cell receptor (beta chain) was seen many times. The sample comes from a study of regulatory T cells in long-lasting Graves disease. On the study more broadly: Antithyroid drugs had been taken by newly diagnosed Graves' patients for under 3 months.

Stated time point: newly diagnosed GD, antithyroid drugs for less than 3 months. There was RNA extracted from PBMCs, and the TCR library was made from it. Graves' disease diagnoses followed American Thyroid Association guidelines. An endocrinology department in Xi'an, China, recruited the patients. This CDR3 has 15 residues. V gave up 2 bases and J gave up 3 bases, with 14 bases separating them. Germline assignment: CDR1 DFQATT and CDR2 SNEGSKA (reference sequence). Building of the TCR beta libraries involved iRepertoire HTBI primers and Arm-PCR of CDR3 regions. One entry per CDR3 protein, called by TCRdb with MiXCR from the multiplex PCR reads. The table includes approximately 250,000 distinct CDR3 sequences, approximately 20% detected once.

The clonotype comes from a female donor with Graves disease. The sequences come from peripheral blood mononuclear cells (PBMCs), collected at new diagnosis, from a patient treated with antithyroid drugs. The rearrangement links TRBV20-1 to TRBJ2-1, with D perhaps matching TRBD1 (5 bases). Here the CDR3 DNA reads TGCAGTGCTAGATACCAGGGCAGTATCTACAATGAGCAGTTCTTC. It is translated as CSARYQGSIYNEQFF.